The sequence of this TCR beta chain was determined in a study of blood T cell repertoires in COVID-19. The V end was cut by 5 bases, the J end by 14 bases, with 18 bases between. The CDR3 has 12 residues. Clones were read by immunoSEQ multiplex PCR, and TCRdb kept only the in-frame ones, dropping some. Here the sample spans about 360,000 clones, around 87% being singletons. Sequenced input: PBMCs or T cells enriched from blood (not recorded which). This receptor was obtained from a young man who had recovered from COVID-19. The J gene is TRBJ1-2, the V gene TRBV12-3 or TRBV12-4, with D perhaps matching TRBD1 (5 bases). CDR3 bases: TGTGCCAGCAGTCTATCGCAGGGTTTTCTGACCTTC. Translating it yields CASSLSQGFLTF.